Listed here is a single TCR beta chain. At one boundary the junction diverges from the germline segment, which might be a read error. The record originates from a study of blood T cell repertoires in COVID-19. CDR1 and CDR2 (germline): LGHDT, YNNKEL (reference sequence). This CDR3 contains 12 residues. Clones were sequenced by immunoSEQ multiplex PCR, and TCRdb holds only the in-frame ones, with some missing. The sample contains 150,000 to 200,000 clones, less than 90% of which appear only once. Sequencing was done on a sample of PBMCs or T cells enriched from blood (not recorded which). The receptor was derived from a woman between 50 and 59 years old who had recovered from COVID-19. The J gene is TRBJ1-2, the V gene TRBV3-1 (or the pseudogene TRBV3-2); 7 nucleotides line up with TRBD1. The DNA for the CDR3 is TGTGCCAGCAGTCAAGGGACAGCCGGCTACACCTTC. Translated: CASSQGTAGYTF.